A selection of T cell receptor beta chains follows, all from one sample in a study of blood T cell repertoires in COVID-19. The protocol was immunoSEQ multiplex PCR, while the TCRdb copy is restricted to in-frame clones and leaves out a portion. Of 250,000 to 400,000 clones in the sample, roughly 85% were seen once. Sequenced sample: PBMCs or T cells enriched from blood (not recorded which). Receptors were obtained from a woman younger than 45 who had been exposed to COVID-19. The CDR3 runs from the conserved cysteine through the conserved F or W. The order of the fields is D gene, J gene, clone size, V gene, CDR3 DNA, CDR3 protein. D genes are given only for firm matches. The size field is filled for only some rows; it gives once, few, many or a size class.

NA	TRBJ1-2	NA	TRBV3-1/TRBV3-2	TGTGCCAGCAGCCAAGTTTTAGTAGGAGTCTTGCCCTACACCTTC	CASSQVLVGVLPYTF
TRBD1	TRBJ1-1	NA	TRBV28	TGTGCCAGCAGTTTGGGACAGGGGAACACTGAAGCTTTCTTT	CASSLGQGNTEAFF
NA	TRBJ2-3	NA	TRBV2	TGTGCCAGCAGCCTCTTGGGGGGAGATACGCAGTATTTT	CASSLLGGDTQYF
TRBD1	TRBJ2-3	few	TRBV7-6	TGTGCCAGCAGCTTGCTCGGGGGACAGGGCACAGATACGCAGTATTTT	CASSLLGGQGTDTQYF
TRBD1	TRBJ1-5	NA	TRBV7-8	TGTGCCAGCAGCTTAGCGTTCGGGAGGGGGCTCATGGGTCAGCCCCAGCATTTT	CASSLAFGRGLMGQPQHF
TRBD1	TRBJ1-5	NA	TRBV27	TGTGCCAGCAGTCGGACAGGGCCATCTCAGCCCCAGCATTTT	CASSRTGPSQPQHF
NA	TRBJ1-2	NA	TRBV9	TGTGCCAGCAGCCGGGGGTTTCATGGCTACACCTTC	CASSRGFHGYTF
TRBD2	TRBJ2-7	NA	TRBV28	TGTGCCAGCAGTTTAAGTCTAGCGGGAGCTACCCACGAGCAGTACTTC	CASSLSLAGATHEQYF
NA	TRBJ1-1	NA	TRBV19	TGTGCCAGTAGTAGTTCTCAGGCTTCCATGAACACTGAAGCTTTCTTT	CASSSSQASMNTEAFF
TRBD2	TRBJ2-1	NA	TRBV19	TGTGCCAGTAGTATGCCTAGCGGGGACAATGAGCAGTTCTTC	CASSMPSGDNEQFF
NA	TRBJ1-5	once	TRBV4-1	TGCGCCAGCAGCCAAGGAGACAGAGCTGATCAGCCCCAGCATTTT	CASSQGDRADQPQHF
TRBD1	TRBJ1-1	few	TRBV3-1/TRBV3-2	TGTGCCAGCAGCCCGACAGGGGGGAACACTGAAGCTTTCTTT	CASSPTGGNTEAFF
TRBD1	TRBJ1-1	many	TRBV30	TGTGCCTGCAGGGGGCGGGTGGGTCAGAAGAACACTGAAGCTTTCTTT	CACRGRVGQKNTEAFF
NA	TRBJ1-2	NA	TRBV5-8	TGTGCCAGCAGCTTGGCCGGGTGGAAATATGGCTACACCTTC	CASSLAGWKYGYTF
NA	TRBJ1-1	NA	TRBV19	TGTGCCAGTAGTTGGGGGGTCGGACGGCCGAACACTGAAGCTTTCTTT	CASSWGVGRPNTEAFF
NA	TRBJ2-3	NA	TRBV11-3	TGTGCCAGCAGCTTGGACGGAGGGGGCACAGATACGCAGTATTTT	CASSLDGGGTDTQYF
TRBD1	TRBJ1-6	NA	TRBV4-1	TGCGCCAGCAGCACCCAAACAGGGGATTATAATTCACCCCTCCACTTT	CASSTQTGDYNSPLHF
NA	TRBJ1-1	NA	TRBV30	TGTGCCTGGACCAGCCCGACAGGAATGAACACTGAAGCTTTCTTT	CAWTSPTGMNTEAFF
NA	TRBJ2-3	NA	TRBV30	TGTGCCTGGAGTATTAAAGATACGCAGTATTTT	CAWSIKDTQYF
NA	TRBJ1-2	NA	TRBV6-2/TRBV6-3	TGTGCCAGCAGTCAGGGATCTAACTATGGCTACACCTTC	CASSQGSNYGYTF
NA	TRBJ1-5	NA	TRBV28	TGTGCCAGCAGTTTGGGCAGCCATTATAGCAATCAGCCCCAGCATTTT	CASSLGSHYSNQPQHF
NA	TRBJ1-3	few	TRBV5-1	TGCGCCAGCAGTCGGGGGATAAGCAAGGACACCATATATTTT	CASSRGISKDTIYF
NA	TRBJ1-1	NA	TRBV28	TGTGCCAGCAGTCCCACCCAGATGAACACTGAAGCTTTCTTT	CASSPTQMNTEAFF
NA	TRBJ1-3	once	TRBV19	TGTGCCAGTAGTATCGCGGGAGCCTCCTCTGATGGAAACACCATATATTTT	CASSIAGASSDGNTIYF
NA	TRBJ1-1	NA	TRBV6-5	TGTGCCAGCAGTTACTCCCTCATCGGGGACACTGAAGCTTTCTTT	CASSYSLIGDTEAFF
TRBD1	TRBJ1-2	NA	TRBV10-3	TGTGCCATCAGCCCAGGACAGGTTGGCTACACCTTC	CAISPGQVGYTF
NA	TRBJ2-3	NA	TRBV11-2	TGTGCCAGCAGCTTACTCCAGAGACTAACAGATACGCAGTATTTT	CASSLLQRLTDTQYF
NA	TRBJ1-2	NA	TRBV11-3	TGTGCCAGCAGCTTAAGGGCGGGAGGGCCCCACACCACGAGGGACTATGGCTACACCTTC	CASSLRAGGPHTTRDYGYTF
NA	TRBJ1-1	NA	TRBV5-6	TGTGCCAGCAGCTTGGGTAGGTTCCTCGGGGGGACTGAAGCTTTCTTT	CASSLGRFLGGTEAFF
NA	TRBJ2-3	NA	TRBV10-3	TGTGCCATCAGTGAAACACGGGAATCGGCAGATACGCAGTATTTT	CAISETRESADTQYF